A selection of T cell receptor beta chains follows, all from one sample in a study of Tregs in tolerant kidney transplant recipients. This table comes from immunoSEQ multiplex PCR, and its TCRdb copy is limited to in-frame clones, with some not included. Altogether 85,000 to 95,000 clones are present, roughly 92% being singletons, with the ten largest covering approximately 4.8%. The material sequenced was CD8+ T cells from blood. These receptors all come from a human donor in good health. Both conserved end residues are part of each CDR3. Each record gives: D gene, clone size, J gene, V gene, CDR3 DNA, CDR3 protein. D genes are given only for firm matches. Size is omitted from some rows. Given values are once, few, many or a class for expanded clones.

D gene: NA; clone size: NA; J gene: TRBJ2-7; V gene: TRBV9; CDR3 DNA: TGTGCCAGCAGCGACGGTCCCTACGAGCAGTACTTC; CDR3 protein: CASSDGPYEQYF
D gene: TRBD1; clone size: NA; J gene: TRBJ2-6; V gene: TRBV2; CDR3 DNA: TGTGCCAGCAGTGAGACCGGGACAGGGGGAGAGGGGGCCAACGTCCTGACTTTC; CDR3 protein: CASSETGTGGEGANVLTF
D gene: NA; clone size: NA; J gene: TRBJ1-1; V gene: TRBV7-9; CDR3 DNA: TGTGCCAGCAGCTTAACGAGACCCGACACTGAAGCTTTCTTT; CDR3 protein: CASSLTRPDTEAFF
D gene: TRBD2; clone size: NA; J gene: TRBJ2-7; V gene: TRBV4-1; CDR3 DNA: TGCGCCAGCAGCCAAGATGGGACTAGCTCCGACGAGCAGTACTTC; CDR3 protein: CASSQDGTSSDEQYF
D gene: NA; clone size: NA; J gene: TRBJ2-1; V gene: TRBV5-1; CDR3 DNA: TGCGCCAGCAGCTTCTATACCGCCAATGAGCAGTTCTTC; CDR3 protein: CASSFYTANEQFF
D gene: NA; clone size: NA; J gene: TRBJ2-7; V gene: TRBV10-3; CDR3 DNA: TGTGCCATCAGTGAAGAAATCGGAAGTTACGAGCAGTACTTC; CDR3 protein: CAISEEIGSYEQYF
D gene: NA; clone size: NA; J gene: TRBJ2-7; V gene: TRBV9; CDR3 DNA: TGTGCCAGCAGCGGGAATCCCGGGACCCAGCACTTC; CDR3 protein: CASSGNPGTQHF
D gene: NA; clone size: NA; J gene: TRBJ2-7; V gene: TRBV6-5; CDR3 DNA: TGTGCCAGCAGTTACTCCAGTCCCCACTACGAGCAGTACTTC; CDR3 protein: CASSYSSPHYEQYF
D gene: NA; clone size: NA; J gene: TRBJ1-1; V gene: TRBV4-1; CDR3 DNA: TGCGCCAGCAGCCAATTGACAGCCATGAACACTGAAGCTTTCTTT; CDR3 protein: CASSQLTAMNTEAFF
D gene: NA; clone size: NA; J gene: TRBJ2-1; V gene: TRBV27; CDR3 DNA: TGTGCCAGCAGTTTCGCCCGACAGCACAATGAGCAGTTCTTC; CDR3 protein: CASSFARQHNEQFF
D gene: NA; clone size: NA; J gene: TRBJ1-2; V gene: TRBV14; CDR3 DNA: TGTGCCAGCAGCCAAGATACGGCCTATGGCTACACCTTC; CDR3 protein: CASSQDTAYGYTF
D gene: TRBD2; clone size: NA; J gene: TRBJ2-5; V gene: TRBV5-1; CDR3 DNA: TGCGCCAGCAGCTACAGACTAGCGGGAGGGGGGGAGACCCAGTACTTC; CDR3 protein: CASSYRLAGGGETQYF
D gene: NA; clone size: medium-sized; J gene: TRBJ1-1; V gene: TRBV10-3; CDR3 DNA: TGTGCCATCAGTGAGTCCGAGGACCGGGCCACTGAAGCTTTCTTT; CDR3 protein: CAISESEDRATEAFF
D gene: TRBD1; clone size: NA; J gene: TRBJ2-1; V gene: TRBV11-2; CDR3 DNA: TGTGCCAGCAGCTTAGAGGACAGGGGCCCAGTTGGGCAAGTGGGGAATGAGCAGTTCTTC; CDR3 protein: CASSLEDRGPVGQVGNEQFF
D gene: NA; clone size: NA; J gene: TRBJ1-4; V gene: TRBV4-1; CDR3 DNA: TGCGCCAGTCAGCCGGGGGACGGTGAAAAACTGTTTTTT; CDR3 protein: CASQPGDGEKLFF
D gene: NA; clone size: NA; J gene: TRBJ2-1; V gene: TRBV30; CDR3 DNA: TGTGCCTGGATTCCCCCAAAGAGCTCCTACAATGAGCAGTTCTTC; CDR3 protein: CAWIPPKSSYNEQFF
D gene: TRBD1; clone size: once; J gene: TRBJ2-7; V gene: TRBV27; CDR3 DNA: TGTGCCACCATATCGGACAGGGGGTACGAGCAGTACTTC; CDR3 protein: CATISDRGYEQYF
D gene: NA; clone size: NA; J gene: TRBJ2-3; V gene: TRBV27; CDR3 DNA: TGTGCCAGCAGTGTACTGGACAGTTACCGGCCCACAGATACGCAGTATTTT; CDR3 protein: CASSVLDSYRPTDTQYF
D gene: NA; clone size: NA; J gene: TRBJ2-1; V gene: TRBV30; CDR3 DNA: TGTGCCTGGAGTACCTCCGGGACTGGGGTGTTCTTC; CDR3 protein: CAWSTSGTGVFF
D gene: TRBD1; clone size: NA; J gene: TRBJ1-1; V gene: TRBV28; CDR3 DNA: TGTGCCAGCAGGCCTACAGGGGAAGGTGAAGCTTTCTTT; CDR3 protein: CASRPTGEGEAFF
D gene: NA; clone size: NA; J gene: TRBJ2-2; V gene: TRBV7-9; CDR3 DNA: TGTGCCAGCCAGCAAACGACGAACACCGGGGAGCTGTTTTTT; CDR3 protein: CASQQTTNTGELFF
D gene: TRBD2; clone size: NA; J gene: TRBJ2-7; V gene: TRBV6-6; CDR3 DNA: TGTGCCAGCAGTTATCGGGCTAGCGGGACCTACGAGCAGTACTTC; CDR3 protein: CASSYRASGTYEQYF
D gene: TRBD1; clone size: NA; J gene: TRBJ2-7; V gene: TRBV13; CDR3 DNA: TGTGCCAGCAGCTTAGAAGGGGCAGGGGGAGACGAGCAGTACTTC; CDR3 protein: CASSLEGAGGDEQYF
D gene: NA; clone size: once; J gene: TRBJ2-7; V gene: TRBV2; CDR3 DNA: TGTGCCAGCGTTCCCCGGGACTCGAGCTCCTACGAGCAGTACTTC; CDR3 protein: CASVPRDSSSYEQYF
D gene: NA; clone size: many; J gene: TRBJ2-7; V gene: TRBV4-2; CDR3 DNA: TGTGCCAGCAGCCAAGATCGTGGCAGGGGTGCGGACGAGCAGTACTTC; CDR3 protein: CASSQDRGRGADEQYF
D gene: NA; clone size: NA; J gene: TRBJ1-2; V gene: TRBV6-1; CDR3 DNA: TGTGCCAGCAGTGAAGAGGAGGGAGAGGTGTATGGCTACACCTTC; CDR3 protein: CASSEEEGEVYGYTF
D gene: TRBD2; clone size: NA; J gene: TRBJ2-3; V gene: TRBV4-1; CDR3 DNA: TGCGCCAGCAGCCAAGCCAGCGGGAGAGCGGGAGATACGCAGTATTTT; CDR3 protein: CASSQASGRAGDTQYF
D gene: NA; clone size: once; J gene: TRBJ2-1; V gene: TRBV6-4; CDR3 DNA: TGTGCCAGCAGTCAGGATGGCGCAGGCAATGAGCAGTTCTTC; CDR3 protein: CASSQDGAGNEQFF
D gene: NA; clone size: NA; J gene: TRBJ1-2; V gene: TRBV14; CDR3 DNA: TGTGCCAGCAGCCAAGAGGTTGGGTCTAACTATGGCTACACCTTC; CDR3 protein: CASSQEVGSNYGYTF
D gene: NA; clone size: NA; J gene: TRBJ2-1; V gene: TRBV14; CDR3 DNA: TGTGCCAGCAGCCAAGTCCGGCTAGCTGGGGTCAATGAGCAGTTCTTC; CDR3 protein: CASSQVRLAGVNEQFF
D gene: TRBD2; clone size: NA; J gene: TRBJ2-4; V gene: TRBV27; CDR3 DNA: TGTGCCAGCAGTCCAAGACTAGCGGGAGTGGAAAACATTCAGTACTTC; CDR3 protein: CASSPRLAGVENIQYF
D gene: NA; clone size: NA; J gene: TRBJ2-3; V gene: TRBV5-4; CDR3 DNA: TGTGCCAGCAGCTTATCCACCACAGATACGCAGTATTTT; CDR3 protein: CASSLSTTDTQYF
D gene: NA; clone size: NA; J gene: TRBJ2-3; V gene: TRBV9; CDR3 DNA: TGTGCCAGCAGCACCCGGGACGGTAGCACAGATACGCAGTATTTT; CDR3 protein: CASSTRDGSTDTQYF
D gene: NA; clone size: NA; J gene: TRBJ1-2; V gene: TRBV14; CDR3 DNA: TGTGCCAGCAGCCAAGCCTCGTTTGGGGGGTATGGCTACACCTTC; CDR3 protein: CASSQASFGGYGYTF
D gene: TRBD2; clone size: NA; J gene: TRBJ2-5; V gene: TRBV5-5; CDR3 DNA: TGTGCCAGCAGCGGAGTAGCGGGGCCCGGGGAGACCCAGTACTTC; CDR3 protein: CASSGVAGPGETQYF
D gene: NA; clone size: NA; J gene: TRBJ1-5; V gene: TRBV6-1; CDR3 DNA: TGTGCCACATTCTACAGGGTTAGCAATCAGCCCCAGCATTTT; CDR3 protein: CATFYRVSNQPQHF
D gene: NA; clone size: NA; J gene: TRBJ1-1; V gene: TRBV5-8; CDR3 DNA: TGTGCCAGCAGCTTAGAGCCGGGGGGAACCACTGAAGCTTTCTTT; CDR3 protein: CASSLEPGGTTEAFF
D gene: TRBD1; clone size: NA; J gene: TRBJ2-7; V gene: TRBV19; CDR3 DNA: TGTGCCAGTAGTGTGGGGACAGGGTGGCCTCGGGTCGAGCAGTACTTC; CDR3 protein: CASSVGTGWPRVEQYF
D gene: TRBD1; clone size: NA; J gene: TRBJ1-5; V gene: TRBV5-8; CDR3 DNA: TGTGCCAGCAGCCAGGGACAGGGAGGCAATCAGCCCCAGCATTTT; CDR3 protein: CASSQGQGGNQPQHF
D gene: TRBD1; clone size: NA; J gene: TRBJ1-5; V gene: TRBV2; CDR3 DNA: TGTGCCAGCAGTGAACTGGCAGGGGGAGGACAGCCCCAGCATTTT; CDR3 protein: CASSELAGGGQPQHF
D gene: TRBD2; clone size: NA; J gene: TRBJ2-3; V gene: TRBV9; CDR3 DNA: TGTGCCAGCAGCGTAGAGGGCGGGGGGTTCTCTAGCACAGATACGCAGTATTTT; CDR3 protein: CASSVEGGGFSSTDTQYF
D gene: NA; clone size: once; J gene: TRBJ2-7; V gene: TRBV7-8; CDR3 DNA: TGTGCCAGCAGCTTGGCCAGTATTGGATACGAGCAGTACTTC; CDR3 protein: CASSLASIGYEQYF
D gene: TRBD2; clone size: NA; J gene: TRBJ2-2; V gene: TRBV27; CDR3 DNA: TGTGCCAGCAGTTTAGGGCTAGCGGGGGTTGCCGGGGAGCTGTTTTTT; CDR3 protein: CASSLGLAGVAGELFF
D gene: NA; clone size: NA; J gene: TRBJ1-2; V gene: TRBV27; CDR3 DNA: TGTGCCAGCAGTCCGACCACGGGCTCTGGCTACACCTTC; CDR3 protein: CASSPTTGSGYTF
D gene: NA; clone size: NA; J gene: TRBJ1-2; V gene: TRBV10-3; CDR3 DNA: TGTGCCATCAGTGAGTACCGCCGAAAGATCCCGAGTATACATAACTATGGCTACACCTTC; CDR3 protein: CAISEYRRKIPSIHNYGYTF
D gene: NA; clone size: NA; J gene: TRBJ1-1; V gene: TRBV13; CDR3 DNA: TGTGCCAGCAGCTTAGGTTACACTGAAGCTTTCTTT; CDR3 protein: CASSLGYTEAFF
D gene: TRBD1; clone size: once; J gene: TRBJ2-1; V gene: TRBV7-9; CDR3 DNA: TGTGCCAGCAGCTTACCACAGGGGGCCACCTACAATGAGCAGTTCTTC; CDR3 protein: CASSLPQGATYNEQFF
D gene: TRBD2; clone size: NA; J gene: TRBJ2-1; V gene: TRBV27; CDR3 DNA: TGTGCCAGCAGTTTACGCGGGAGTCAGAATGAGCAGTTCTTC; CDR3 protein: CASSLRGSQNEQFF
D gene: NA; clone size: NA; J gene: TRBJ1-4; V gene: TRBV15; CDR3 DNA: TGTGCCACCAGCAGAATCAGTCTTAATGAAAAACTGTTTTTT; CDR3 protein: CATSRISLNEKLFF
D gene: TRBD2; clone size: NA; J gene: TRBJ2-1; V gene: TRBV6-6; CDR3 DNA: TGTGCCAGCAGTTGGAGCGGGGGCTCCTACAATGAGCAGTTCTTC; CDR3 protein: CASSWSGGSYNEQFF
D gene: NA; clone size: few; J gene: TRBJ1-1; V gene: TRBV30; CDR3 DNA: TGTGCCTGGACTGGGGGCACTACTGAAGCTTTCTTT; CDR3 protein: CAWTGGTTEAFF
D gene: NA; clone size: NA; J gene: TRBJ1-2; V gene: TRBV30; CDR3 DNA: TGTGCCGGGATGACAGGAAGGGAAGTTAACTATGGCTACACCTTC; CDR3 protein: CAGMTGREVNYGYTF
D gene: NA; clone size: NA; J gene: TRBJ2-7; V gene: TRBV2; CDR3 DNA: TGTGCCAGCAGGGGTGGGGCCTACGAGCAGTACTTC; CDR3 protein: CASRGGAYEQYF
D gene: NA; clone size: NA; J gene: TRBJ1-2; V gene: TRBV13; CDR3 DNA: TGTGCCAGCAGCTTCCCGGGACAATCTAACTATGGCTACACCTTC; CDR3 protein: CASSFPGQSNYGYTF